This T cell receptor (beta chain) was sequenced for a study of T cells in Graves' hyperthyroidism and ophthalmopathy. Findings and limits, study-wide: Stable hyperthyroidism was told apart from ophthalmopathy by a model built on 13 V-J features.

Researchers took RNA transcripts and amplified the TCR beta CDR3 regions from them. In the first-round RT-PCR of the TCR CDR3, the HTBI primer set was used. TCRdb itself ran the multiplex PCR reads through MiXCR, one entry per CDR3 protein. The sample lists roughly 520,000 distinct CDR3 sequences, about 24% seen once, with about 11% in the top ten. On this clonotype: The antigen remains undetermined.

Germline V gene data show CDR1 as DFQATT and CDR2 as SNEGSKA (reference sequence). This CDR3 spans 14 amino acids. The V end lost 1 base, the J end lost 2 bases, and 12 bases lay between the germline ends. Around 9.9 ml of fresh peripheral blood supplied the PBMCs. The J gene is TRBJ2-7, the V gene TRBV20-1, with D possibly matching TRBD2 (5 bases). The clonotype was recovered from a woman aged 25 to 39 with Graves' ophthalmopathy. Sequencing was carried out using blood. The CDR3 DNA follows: TGCAGTGCTAGAGCTGGCGGGCAAACCTACGAGCAGTACTTC. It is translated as CSARAGGQTYEQYF.